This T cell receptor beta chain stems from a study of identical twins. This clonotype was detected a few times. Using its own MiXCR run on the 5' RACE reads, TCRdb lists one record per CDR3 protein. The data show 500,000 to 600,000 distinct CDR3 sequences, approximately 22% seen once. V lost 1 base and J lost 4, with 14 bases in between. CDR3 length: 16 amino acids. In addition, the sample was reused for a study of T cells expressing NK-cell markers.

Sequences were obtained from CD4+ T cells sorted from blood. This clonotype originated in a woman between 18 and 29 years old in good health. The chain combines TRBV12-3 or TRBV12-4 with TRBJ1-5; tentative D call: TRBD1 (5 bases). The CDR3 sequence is CASSLGRGRGNQPQHF. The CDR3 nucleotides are TGTGCCAGCAGTTTAGGACGGGGACGTGGTAATCAGCCCCAGCATTTT.